Listed below are T cell receptor beta chains from one sample, sequenced in a study of cytomegalovirus exposure and HLA in healthy donors. The protocol was immunoSEQ multiplex PCR, while the TCRdb copy is restricted to in-frame clones and leaves out a portion. Among tens of thousands of clones listed, approximately 70% were seen once. Sequenced: PBMCs. Receptors originate from a woman in her 50s in good health and CMV-seropositive. Each CDR3 is given with its conserved first and last residue. The D gene is left open where the match is weak. The listing skips clone size in some rows; elsewhere it reads once, few, many or a size class.

size	V	length	J	D	CDR3	DNA
NA	TRBV4-3	20	TRBJ2-3	TRBD2	CASSQVLGGGGPQHTDTQYF	TGCGCCAGCAGCCAAGTCCTTGGCGGGGGGGGACCTCAGCACACAGATACGCAGTATTTT
NA	TRBV30	16	TRBJ2-7	TRBD1	CAWSEKGQPYPYEQYF	TGTGCCTGGAGTGAAAAGGGACAGCCCTACCCCTACGAGCAGTACTTC
NA	TRBV5-1	15	TRBJ1-3	TRBD1	CASRTDRNSGNTIYF	TGCGCCAGCAGGACGGACAGGAACTCTGGAAACACCATATATTTT
few	TRBV30	11	TRBJ2-7	TRBD1	CAWDRAYEQYF	TGTGCCTGGGACAGGGCCTACGAGCAGTACTTC
NA	TRBV6-1	12	TRBJ1-3	NA	CASSDFGNTIYF	TGTGCCAGCAGTGACTTTGGAAACACCATATATTTT
NA	TRBV5-4	15	TRBJ2-2	NA	CASSNGLTNTGELFF	TGTGCCAGCAGCAATGGACTCACGAACACCGGGGAGCTGTTTTTT
few	TRBV4-1	12	TRBJ1-5	NA	CASSQDRQPQHF	TGCGCCAGCAGCCAAGACCGGCAGCCCCAGCATTTT
once	TRBV27	15	TRBJ2-1	TRBD1	CASSEDRVRYNEQFF	TGTGCCAGCAGTGAGGACAGGGTGCGCTACAATGAGCAGTTCTTC
NA	TRBV28	13	TRBJ1-2	NA	CASSPGGTWGYTF	TGTGCCAGCAGTCCGGGAGGGACTTGGGGCTACACCTTC
NA	TRBV4-2	16	TRBJ2-1	TRBD2	CASSQFSGRTPNEQFF	TGTGCCAGCAGCCAATTTAGCGGGAGGACCCCCAATGAGCAGTTCTTC
NA	TRBV2	15	TRBJ2-3	TRBD1	CASSEGQLLTDTQYF	TGTGCCAGCAGCGAGGGACAGTTACTCACAGATACGCAGTATTTT
NA	TRBV6-5	16	TRBJ2-7	TRBD2	CASSYANGLAGDEQYF	TGTGCCAGCAGTTACGCCAACGGACTAGCGGGGGACGAGCAGTACTTC
NA	TRBV11-2	16	TRBJ2-3	TRBD2	CASSGGASGTADTQYF	TGTGCCAGCAGCGGGGGGGCTAGCGGGACTGCAGATACGCAGTATTTT
few	TRBV7-2	16	TRBJ2-2	TRBD2	CASSPISGSTVGELFF	TGTGCCAGCAGCCCGATTAGCGGGAGTACGGTCGGGGAGCTGTTTTTT
NA	TRBV9	15	TRBJ2-3	TRBD2	CASSVGLAGSDTQYF	TGTGCCAGCAGCGTGGGACTAGCGGGGTCAGATACGCAGTATTTT
NA	TRBV18	14	TRBJ1-3	NA	CASSPGDSGNTIYF	TGTGCCAGCTCACCCGGGGACTCTGGAAACACCATATATTTT
NA	TRBV28	15	TRBJ2-5	NA	CASSLEFASQETQYF	TGTGCCAGCAGTTTGGAGTTCGCATCTCAAGAGACCCAGTACTTC
NA	TRBV30	14	TRBJ1-6	TRBD1	CAWSKDRGRGPLHF	TGTGCCTGGAGTAAAGACAGGGGCCGAGGACCCCTCCACTTT
few	TRBV2	18	TRBJ1-6	TRBD1	CASSDRKTGVNYNSPLHF	TGTGCCAGCAGTGACAGAAAAACAGGGGTAAACTATAATTCACCCCTCCACTTT
NA	TRBV14	14	TRBJ1-1	NA	CASSVVPSPPSAFF	TGTGCCAGCAGCGTCGTTCCTTCCCCCCCTTCCGCTTTCTTT
NA	TRBV7-2	14	TRBJ2-7	TRBD1	CASSRLTGVYEQYF	TGTGCCAGCAGTCGACTGACAGGGGTCTACGAGCAGTACTTC
NA	TRBV28	12	TRBJ2-7	NA	CASRTVPGEQYF	TGTGCCAGCAGGACGGTCCCGGGGGAGCAGTACTTC
NA	TRBV28	14	TRBJ1-2	TRBD1	CASSRPGTGFGYTF	TGTGCCAGCAGCCGTCCCGGGACAGGGTTTGGCTACACCTTC
NA	TRBV28	14	TRBJ1-4	TRBD1	CASSPGTVNEKLFF	TGTGCCAGCAGTCCCGGGACAGTTAATGAAAAACTGTTTTTT
NA	TRBV28	13	TRBJ1-2	NA	CASSPGLGHGYTF	TGTGCCAGCAGCCCCGGTTTGGGGCATGGCTACACCTTC
NA	TRBV7-2	16	TRBJ2-5	NA	CASSLNGLQGRETQYF	TGTGCCAGCAGCTTGAATGGGCTCCAGGGCAGGGAGACCCAGTACTTC
few	TRBV5-1	14	TRBJ2-7	TRBD1	CASRVQGSSYEQYF	TGCGCCAGCAGGGTACAGGGGAGCTCCTACGAGCAGTACTTC
once	TRBV4-1	15	TRBJ2-1	TRBD2	CASSRGEGGYNEQFF	TGCGCCAGCAGCCGAGGGGAGGGCGGTTACAATGAGCAGTTCTTC
NA	TRBV29-1	15	TRBJ2-6	TRBD1	CSVGDSPSGANVLTF	TGCAGCGTTGGGGACAGCCCTTCTGGGGCCAACGTCCTGACTTTC
NA	TRBV6-1	15	TRBJ2-1	NA	CASRVEQGTYNEQFF	TGTGCCAGCAGGGTTGAACAGGGCACGTACAATGAGCAGTTCTTC
NA	TRBV4-1	19	TRBJ2-5	TRBD2	CASSQDFVDQRGGQETQYF	TGCGCCAGCAGCCAAGATTTTGTTGACCAGCGGGGGGGTCAAGAGACCCAGTACTTC
NA	TRBV7-2	13	TRBJ1-2	NA	CASSYSLVYGYTF	TGTGCCAGCAGCTACTCCTTAGTCTATGGCTACACCTTC
NA	TRBV4-3	15	TRBJ1-2	NA	CASSQKGVGSYGYTF	TGCGCCAGCAGCCAGAAGGGGGTAGGCTCTTATGGCTACACCTTC
once	TRBV29-1	19	TRBJ2-7	NA	CSVGDEGGQSGTPPREQYF	TGCAGCGTTGGCGATGAGGGGGGACAGTCCGGGACCCCCCCGCGCGAGCAGTACTTC